A selection of T cell receptor beta chains follows, all from one sample in a study of blood T cell repertoires in COVID-19. Only in-frame clones appear in the TCRdb table, and some are missing; sequencing was by immunoSEQ multiplex PCR. Of over 200,000 clones listed, 75% to 90% were seen once; the top ten hold roughly 6%. Sequenced material: peripheral blood. Every receptor here comes from a man in his 60s who had recovered from COVID-19. CDR3s include the opening cysteine and the closing phenylalanine or tryptophan. D genes are given only for firm matches. Clone size is shown for a subset of rows, as once, few, many or a class of expanded clone.

.,TRBV6-1,.,TRBJ2-7,CASSDRSVSAGALPYEQYF,TGTGCCAGCAGTGACCGATCGGTTTCGGCGGGGGCGCTTCCCTACGAGCAGTACTTC
.,TRBV7-6,.,TRBJ1-4,CASSASAGPPGEKLFF,TGTGCCAGCAGCGCATCCGCGGGCCCTCCCGGGGAAAAACTGTTTTTT
.,TRBV28,.,TRBJ1-2,CASRWENGYTF,TGTGCCAGCAGGTGGGAGAATGGCTACACCTTC
once,TRBV19,TRBD1,TRBJ1-2,CASSRQGARGYGYTF,TGTGCCAGTAGCCGACAGGGGGCGCGAGGCTATGGCTACACCTTC
once,TRBV6-5,TRBD1,TRBJ1-5,CASSNRGGGRPQHF,TGTGCCAGCAGTAACAGGGGGGGTGGGAGGCCCCAGCATTTT
.,TRBV19,.,TRBJ1-1,CASSISSGRGNTEAFF,TGTGCCAGTAGTATTTCGTCGGGGAGGGGGAACACTGAAGCTTTCTTT
.,TRBV9,.,TRBJ1-3,CASSPLGRGNTIYF,TGTGCCAGCAGCCCTTTGGGGCGCGGAAACACCATATATTTT
.,TRBV3-1/TRBV3-2,.,TRBJ2-7,CASSLIDSEQYF,TGTGCCAGCAGCCTTATAGATAGCGAGCAGTACTTC
once,TRBV7-7,.,TRBJ1-1,CASREAGGTEAFF,TGTGCCAGCAGGGAGGCGGGTGGCACTGAAGCTTTCTTT
.,TRBV5-1,.,TRBJ1-2,CASRGAVGYTF,TGCGCCAGCCGGGGGGCGGTCGGCTACACCTTC
.,TRBV19,.,TRBJ1-5,CASTLPPQPQHF,TGTGCCAGTACCCTACCCCCACAGCCCCAGCATTTT
.,TRBV3-1/TRBV3-2,.,TRBJ2-7,CASSPQLGGGEQYF,TGTGCCAGCAGCCCTCAGCTTGGGGGCGGGGAGCAGTACTTC
.,TRBV6-1,.,TRBJ2-7,CASSESPSLGHSSYEQYF,TGTGCCAGCAGTGAGTCCCCCTCGCTTGGACACAGCAGCTACGAGCAGTACTTC
.,TRBV4-2,.,TRBJ2-3,CASSRGVSTDTQYF,TGTGCCAGCAGCCGCGGTGTTAGCACAGATACGCAGTATTTT
.,TRBV6-5,TRBD1,TRBJ2-3,CASLFMTGSQDTQYF,TGTGCCAGCCTTTTCATGACAGGGTCCCAAGATACGCAGTATTTT
.,TRBV5-6,.,TRBJ2-6,CASSFEQGRLGANVLTF,TGTGCCAGCAGCTTCGAACAGGGTCGTCTTGGGGCCAACGTCCTGACTTTC
.,TRBV19,TRBD1,TRBJ1-6,CASSIITGATSHLGSPLHF,TGTGCCAGTAGTATCATAACAGGGGCGACAAGCCATCTGGGTTCACCCCTCCACTTT
once,TRBV5-1,.,TRBJ2-3,CASSATGDTQYF,TGCGCCAGCAGCGCGACAGGCGATACGCAGTATTTT
.,TRBV9,TRBD1,TRBJ2-5,CASSVGPGTGPQETQYF,TGTGCCAGCAGCGTAGGGCCCGGGACAGGGCCCCAAGAGACCCAGTACTTC
.,TRBV19,.,TRBJ1-5,CASSSRTLSNQPQHF,TGTGCCAGTAGTTCCCGGACTCTAAGCAATCAGCCCCAGCATTTT
.,TRBV5-5,TRBD1,TRBJ2-7,CASRLDRDSYEQYF,TGTGCCAGCAGATTGGACAGGGACTCCTACGAGCAGTACTTC
.,TRBV27,TRBD2,TRBJ2-7,CASSQTSGVVGEQYF,TGTGCCAGCAGTCAGACTAGCGGGGTGGTTGGTGAGCAGTACTTC
few,TRBV18,.,TRBJ2-7,CASSPSGRTYEQYF,TGTGCCAGCTCACCATCTGGCAGAACCTACGAGCAGTACTTC
.,TRBV19,.,TRBJ2-5,CASGITGQETQYF,TGTGCCAGTGGTATTACGGGCCAAGAGACCCAGTACTTC
.,TRBV13,TRBD2,TRBJ2-1,CASRTSGSSYNEQFF,TGTGCCAGCAGGACTAGCGGAAGCTCCTACAATGAGCAGTTCTTC
.,TRBV4-1,TRBD1,TRBJ1-1,CASSWGASGGKDTEAFF,TGCGCCAGCAGCTGGGGGGCGTCAGGGGGCAAGGACACTGAAGCTTTCTTT
.,TRBV18,.,TRBJ1-1,CASSPQDGVNTEAFF,TGTGCCAGCTCACCCCAGGACGGGGTGAACACTGAAGCTTTCTTT
once,TRBV7-8,TRBD1,TRBJ2-6,CASSPRDRVAGANVLTF,TGTGCCAGCAGTCCCCGGGACAGGGTGGCTGGGGCCAACGTCCTGACTTTC
once,TRBV24-1,.,TRBJ2-1,CATSEASGARANEQFF,TGTGCCACCAGTGAAGCCTCAGGGGCTAGGGCCAATGAGCAGTTCTTC
.,TRBV5-3,.,TRBJ1-4,CARSLCRGYGEKLFF,TGTGCCAGAAGCTTGTGCAGGGGCTATGGTGAAAAACTGTTTTTT
.,TRBV18,.,TRBJ1-1,CASSPLRGANTEAFF,TGTGCCAGCTCACCACTGCGGGGGGCGAACACTGAAGCTTTCTTT
.,TRBV6-4,TRBD2,TRBJ2-3,CASSRASGRTDTQYF,TGTGCCAGCAGCCGCGCTAGCGGGCGCACAGATACGCAGTATTTT
.,TRBV2,.,TRBJ2-7,CASSGHSAYEQYF,TGTGCCAGCAGTGGGCACAGTGCCTACGAGCAGTACTTC
few,TRBV6-5,.,TRBJ1-5,CASSGQKGQPQHF,TGTGCCAGCAGCGGACAGAAGGGTCAGCCCCAGCATTTT
.,TRBV7-2,.,TRBJ1-2,CASSAVRTAYGYTF,TGTGCCAGCAGCGCTGTGAGGACAGCCTATGGCTACACCTTC
.,TRBV6-2/TRBV6-3,.,TRBJ2-2,CASSSRSWFTGELFF,TGTGCCAGCAGTTCCCGGTCCTGGTTCACCGGGGAGCTGTTTTTT
few,TRBV28,.,TRBJ1-5,CASSEGAAGLAQHF,TGTGCCAGCAGCGAAGGTGCGGCGGGTCTGGCCCAGCATTTT
.,TRBV3-1/TRBV3-2,.,TRBJ2-5,CASSSLGITETQYF,TGTGCCAGCAGCTCACTAGGGATTACGGAGACCCAGTACTTC
.,TRBV10-2,TRBD1,TRBJ2-7,CASSENRGISYEQYF,TGCGCCAGCAGTGAAAACAGGGGAATCTCCTACGAGCAGTACTTC
.,TRBV5-4,TRBD1,TRBJ2-7,CASSNRDRGYEQYF,TGTGCCAGCAGCAACCGGGACAGGGGTTACGAGCAGTACTTC
.,TRBV7-2,.,TRBJ1-1,CASSFLGANTEAFF,TGTGCCAGCAGCTTCTTAGGGGCGAACACTGAAGCTTTCTTT
.,TRBV20-1,.,TRBJ2-7,CSARGGNEQYF,TGCAGTGCTAGGGGAGGTAACGAGCAGTACTTC
.,TRBV19,.,TRBJ1-3,CASMEGPGNTIYF,TGTGCCAGTATGGAGGGCCCGGGAAACACCATATATTTT
few,TRBV12-3/TRBV12-4,TRBD1,TRBJ1-1,CASSPLGQGEAFF,TGTGCCAGCAGCCCACTTGGACAGGGTGAGGCTTTCTTT
.,TRBV5-6,TRBD1,TRBJ1-5,CASSAGTGDHQPQHF,TGTGCCAGCAGCGCCGGGACAGGGGATCATCAGCCCCAGCATTTT
.,TRBV28,.,TRBJ2-5,CASSTSDRGRETQYF,.
.,TRBV28,TRBD2,TRBJ2-1,CASSRASGSTLVYEQFF,TGTGCCAGCAGTCGGGCTAGCGGGAGTACGCTCGTCTATGAGCAGTTCTTC
.,TRBV27,.,TRBJ1-5,CASSPQGYNQPQHF,TGTGCCAGCAGTCCACAGGGTTATAATCAGCCCCAGCATTTT
few,TRBV2,TRBD2,TRBJ2-7,CARGGGGRGGGLPSTYEQYF,TGTGCCCGCGGCGGCGGGGGTCGGGGGGGCGGGTTGCCTTCTACCTACGAGCAGTACTTC
.,TRBV19,TRBD1,TRBJ1-1,CASSMRDRPLNTEAFF,TGTGCCAGTAGTATGAGGGACAGGCCCCTTAACACTGAAGCTTTCTTT